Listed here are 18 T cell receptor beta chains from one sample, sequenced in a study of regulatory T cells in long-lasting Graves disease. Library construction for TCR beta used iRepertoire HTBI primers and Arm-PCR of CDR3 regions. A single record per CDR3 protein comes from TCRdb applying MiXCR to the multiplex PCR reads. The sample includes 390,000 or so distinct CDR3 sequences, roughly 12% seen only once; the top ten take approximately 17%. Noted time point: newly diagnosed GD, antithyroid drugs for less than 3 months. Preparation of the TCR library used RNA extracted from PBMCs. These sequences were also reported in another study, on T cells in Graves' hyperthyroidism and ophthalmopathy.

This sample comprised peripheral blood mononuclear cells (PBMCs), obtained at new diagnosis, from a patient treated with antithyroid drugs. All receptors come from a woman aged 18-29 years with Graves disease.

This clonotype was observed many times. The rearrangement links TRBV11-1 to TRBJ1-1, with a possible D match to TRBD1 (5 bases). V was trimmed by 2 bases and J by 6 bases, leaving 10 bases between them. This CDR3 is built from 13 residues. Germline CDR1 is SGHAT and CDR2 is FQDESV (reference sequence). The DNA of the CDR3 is TGTGCCAGCAGCTTACTCAGGGCTTCTGAAGCTTTCTTT. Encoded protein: CASSLLRASEAFF.

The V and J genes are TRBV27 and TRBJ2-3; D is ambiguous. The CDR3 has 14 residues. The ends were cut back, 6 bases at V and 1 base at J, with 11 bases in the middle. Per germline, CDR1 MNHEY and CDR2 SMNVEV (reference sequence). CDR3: CASRPLERTDTQYF. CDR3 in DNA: TGTGCCAGCAGACCGCTAGAGCGCACAGATACGCAGTATTTT.

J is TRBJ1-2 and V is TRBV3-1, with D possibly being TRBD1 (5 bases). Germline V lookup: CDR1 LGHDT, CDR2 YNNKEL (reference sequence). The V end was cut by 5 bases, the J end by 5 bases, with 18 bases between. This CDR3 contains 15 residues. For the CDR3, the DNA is TGTGCCAGCAGCTCCCTCTCGGACGGGGCTTATGGCTACACCTTC. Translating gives CASSSLSDGAYGYTF.

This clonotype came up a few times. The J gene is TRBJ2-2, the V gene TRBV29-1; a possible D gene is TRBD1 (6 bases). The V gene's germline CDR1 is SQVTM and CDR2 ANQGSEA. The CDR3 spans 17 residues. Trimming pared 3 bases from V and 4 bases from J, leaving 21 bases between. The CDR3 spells CSVDADSRLSGTGELFF. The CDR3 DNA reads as TGCAGCGTTGATGCGGACAGCCGACTGAGTGGCACCGGGGAGCTGTTTTTT.

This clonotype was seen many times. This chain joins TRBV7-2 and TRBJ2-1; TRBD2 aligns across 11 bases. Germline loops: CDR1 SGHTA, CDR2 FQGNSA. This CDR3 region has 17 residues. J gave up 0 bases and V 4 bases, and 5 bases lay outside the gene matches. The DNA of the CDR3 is TGTGCCAGCAGCTACTCTAGCGGGGGGAGCTCCTACAATGAGCAGTTCTTC. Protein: CASSYSSGGSSYNEQFF.

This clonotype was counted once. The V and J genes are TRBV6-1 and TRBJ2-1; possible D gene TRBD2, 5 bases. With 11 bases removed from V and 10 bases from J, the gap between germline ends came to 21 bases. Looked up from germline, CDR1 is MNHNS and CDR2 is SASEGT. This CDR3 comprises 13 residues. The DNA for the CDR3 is TGTGCCGTGCGAACCACGGCGGGCCCAGAGCAGTTCTTC. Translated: CAVRTTAGPEQFF.

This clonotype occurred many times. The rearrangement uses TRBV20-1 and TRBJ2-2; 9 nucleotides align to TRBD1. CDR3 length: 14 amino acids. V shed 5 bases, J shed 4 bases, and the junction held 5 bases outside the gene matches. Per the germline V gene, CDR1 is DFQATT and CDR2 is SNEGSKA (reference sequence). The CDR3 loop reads CSALTGGSTGELFF. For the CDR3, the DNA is TGCAGTGCTCTAACAGGGGGCTCCACCGGGGAGCTGTTTTTT.

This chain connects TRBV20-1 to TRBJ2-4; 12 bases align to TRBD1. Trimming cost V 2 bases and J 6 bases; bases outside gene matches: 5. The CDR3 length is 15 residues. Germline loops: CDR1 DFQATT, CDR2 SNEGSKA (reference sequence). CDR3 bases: TGCAGTGCTAGAACCGGGACAGGGGGCGTAAACATTCAGTACTTC. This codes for CSARTGTGGVNIQYF.

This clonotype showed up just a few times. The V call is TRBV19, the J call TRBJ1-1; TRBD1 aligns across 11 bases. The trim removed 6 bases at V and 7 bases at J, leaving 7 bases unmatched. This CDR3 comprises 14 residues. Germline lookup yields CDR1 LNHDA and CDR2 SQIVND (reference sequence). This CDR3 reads CASRADRGRGEAFF. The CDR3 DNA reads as TGTGCCAGTAGAGCGGACAGGGGGCGAGGTGAAGCTTTCTTT.

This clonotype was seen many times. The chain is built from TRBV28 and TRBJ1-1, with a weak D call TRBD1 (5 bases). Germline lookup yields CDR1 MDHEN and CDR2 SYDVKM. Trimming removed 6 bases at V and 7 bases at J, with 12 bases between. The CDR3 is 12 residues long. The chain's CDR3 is CASRNGGIEAFF. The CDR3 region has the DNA TGTGCCAGCAGAAACGGGGGTATTGAAGCTTTCTTT.

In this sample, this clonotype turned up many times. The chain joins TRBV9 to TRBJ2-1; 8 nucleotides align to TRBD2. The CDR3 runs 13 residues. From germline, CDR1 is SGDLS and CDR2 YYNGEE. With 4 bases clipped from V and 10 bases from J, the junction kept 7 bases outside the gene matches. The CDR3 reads CASSLGGGREQFF. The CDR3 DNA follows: TGTGCCAGCAGCCTCGGGGGGGGTCGGGAGCAGTTCTTC.

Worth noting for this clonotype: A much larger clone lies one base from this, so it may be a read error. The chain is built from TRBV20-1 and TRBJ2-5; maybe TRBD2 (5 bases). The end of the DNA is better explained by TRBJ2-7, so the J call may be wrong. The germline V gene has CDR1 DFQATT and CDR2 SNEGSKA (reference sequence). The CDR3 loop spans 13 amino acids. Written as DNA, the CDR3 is TGCAGTGCTGGTGCTAGCTTCGTATCCGAGCAGTACTTC. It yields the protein CSAGASFVSEQYF.

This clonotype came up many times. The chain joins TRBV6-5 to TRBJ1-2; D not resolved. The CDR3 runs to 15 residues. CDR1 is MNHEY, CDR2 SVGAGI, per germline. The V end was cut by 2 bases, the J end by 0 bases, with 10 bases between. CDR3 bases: TGTGCCAGCAGTTACCGCTGGCCGGCTAACTATGGCTACACCTTC. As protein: CASSYRWPANYGYTF.

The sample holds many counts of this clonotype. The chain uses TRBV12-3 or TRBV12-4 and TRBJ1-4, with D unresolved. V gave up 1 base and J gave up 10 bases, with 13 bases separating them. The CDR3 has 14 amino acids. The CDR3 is CASSLGAGLGKLFF. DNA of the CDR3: TGTGCCAGCAGTTTAGGGGCAGGTTTGGGAAAACTGTTTTTT.

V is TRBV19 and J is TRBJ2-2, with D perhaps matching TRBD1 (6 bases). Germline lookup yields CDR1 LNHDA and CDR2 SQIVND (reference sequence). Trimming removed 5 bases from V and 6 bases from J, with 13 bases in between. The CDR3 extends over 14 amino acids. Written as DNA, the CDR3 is TGTGCCAGTAGTCTCACAGGGTCTTCCGGGGAGCTGTTTTTT. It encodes CASSLTGSSGELFF.

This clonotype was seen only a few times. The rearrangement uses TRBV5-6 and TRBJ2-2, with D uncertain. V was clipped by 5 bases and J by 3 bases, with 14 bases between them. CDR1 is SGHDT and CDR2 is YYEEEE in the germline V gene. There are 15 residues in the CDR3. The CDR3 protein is CASRPVGSDTGELFF. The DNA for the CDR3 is TGTGCCAGCAGGCCCGTGGGGTCCGACACCGGGGAGCTGTTTTTT.

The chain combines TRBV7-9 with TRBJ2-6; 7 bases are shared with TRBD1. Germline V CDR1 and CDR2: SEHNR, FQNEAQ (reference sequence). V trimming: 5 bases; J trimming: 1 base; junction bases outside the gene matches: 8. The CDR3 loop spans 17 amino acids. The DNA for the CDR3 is TGTGCCAGCAGCAGAAGACAGGGAAGGTCTGGGGCCAACGTCCTGACTTTC. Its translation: CASSRRQGRSGANVLTF. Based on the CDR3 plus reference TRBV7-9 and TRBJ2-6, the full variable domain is DTGVSQNPRHKITKRGQNVTFRCDPISEHNRLYWYRQTLGQGPEFLTYFQNEAQLEKSRLLSDRFSAERPKGSFSTLEIQRTEQGDSAMYLCASSRRQGRSGANVLTFGAGSRLTVL.

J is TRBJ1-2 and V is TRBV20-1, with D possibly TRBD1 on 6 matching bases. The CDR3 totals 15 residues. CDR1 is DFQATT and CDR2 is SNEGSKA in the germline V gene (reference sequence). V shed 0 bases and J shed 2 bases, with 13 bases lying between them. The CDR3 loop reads CSARDKQGGNYGYTF. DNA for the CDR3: TGCAGTGCTAGAGATAAACAGGGAGGAAACTATGGCTACACCTTC.